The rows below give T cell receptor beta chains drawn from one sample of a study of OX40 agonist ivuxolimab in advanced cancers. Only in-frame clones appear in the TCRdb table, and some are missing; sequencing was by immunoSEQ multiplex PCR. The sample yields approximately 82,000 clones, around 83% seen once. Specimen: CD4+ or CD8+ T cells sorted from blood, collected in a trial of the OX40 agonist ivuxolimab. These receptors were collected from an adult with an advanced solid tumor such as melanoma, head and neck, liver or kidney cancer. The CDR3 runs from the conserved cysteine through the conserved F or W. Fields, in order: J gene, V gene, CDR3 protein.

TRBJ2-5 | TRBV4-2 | CASSWGMGAGRETQYF
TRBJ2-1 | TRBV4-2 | CASSQARGAADEQFF
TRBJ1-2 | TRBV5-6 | CASSLTGGYTF
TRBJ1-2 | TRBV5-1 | CASSFLRDSPNGKDGYTF
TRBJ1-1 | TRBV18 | CASSVRKGGGLNTEAFF
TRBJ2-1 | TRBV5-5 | CASSPREGWNEQFF
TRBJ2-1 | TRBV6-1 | CASSVPYNEQFF
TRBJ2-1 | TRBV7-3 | CASSLGGSTYNEQFF
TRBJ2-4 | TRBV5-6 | CASSLGSSNRGIQYF
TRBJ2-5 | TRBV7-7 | CASSLIGTGEKTQYF
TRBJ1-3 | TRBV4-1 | CASSLAVQTGGGGNTIYF
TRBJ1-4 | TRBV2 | CASSRQATNEKLFF
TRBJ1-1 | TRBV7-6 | CASSLAHGGNTEAFF
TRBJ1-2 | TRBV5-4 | CASSLEADYYGYTF
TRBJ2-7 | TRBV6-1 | CASPAPLGTRYEQYF
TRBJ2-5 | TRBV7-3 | CASSETGGRQETQYF
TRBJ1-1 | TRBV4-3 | CASSRLGHVNTEAFF
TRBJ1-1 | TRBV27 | CASSLYPPQGTNTEAFF
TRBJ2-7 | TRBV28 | CASSQPNTEEQYF
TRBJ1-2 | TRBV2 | CASSRDSYGYTF
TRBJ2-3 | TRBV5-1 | CASSFATDTQYF
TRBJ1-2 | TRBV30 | CAWSVTAEGSGYTF